The rows below give T cell receptor beta chains drawn from one sample of a study of T cells in Graves' hyperthyroidism and ophthalmopathy. MiXCR, run by TCRdb on the multiplex PCR reads, gives a single entry per CDR3 protein. The sample includes around 610,000 distinct CDR3 sequences, roughly 15% of them seen just once. Sequenced material: blood. The receptors shown here come from a middle-aged woman with Graves' ophthalmopathy. Each CDR3 is given with its conserved first and last residue. The order of the fields is V gene, clone size, J gene, CDR3 length, D gene, CDR3 DNA, CDR3 protein. D genes are given only for firm matches. Size tells how often a clone was seen (once, few, many) or the class of an expanded clone, and some rows leave it out.

v_gene: TRBV6-5; abundance: many; j_gene: TRBJ2-7; len: 15; d_gene: -; CDR3nt: TGTGCCAGCAGTTACTCGAATCCGGGGAACTACGAGCAGTACTTC; CDR3aa: CASSYSNPGNYEQYF
v_gene: TRBV29-1; abundance: few; j_gene: TRBJ2-2; len: 15; d_gene: -; CDR3nt: TGCAGCGTTTTGCCCCGGGACTCCCTATTCGGGGAGCTGTTTTTT; CDR3aa: CSVLPRDSLFGELFF
v_gene: TRBV5-1; abundance: few; j_gene: TRBJ2-7; len: 15; d_gene: TRBD2; CDR3nt: TGCGCCAGCAGCATTAGCGGGAGGGCTGTTATCGAGCAGTACTTC; CDR3aa: CASSISGRAVIEQYF
v_gene: TRBV4-1; abundance: few; j_gene: TRBJ2-7; len: 16; d_gene: TRBD2; CDR3nt: TGCGCCAGCAGCCAGGGGGCTAGCGGGAGGATCTACGAGCAGTACTTC; CDR3aa: CASSQGASGRIYEQYF
v_gene: TRBV12-3/TRBV12-4; abundance: many; j_gene: TRBJ2-5; len: 14; d_gene: -; CDR3nt: TGTGCCAGCTCCCAAGGCGGGCGGGCAGAGACCCAGTACTTC; CDR3aa: CASSQGGRAETQYF
v_gene: TRBV20-1; abundance: many; j_gene: TRBJ2-7; len: 12; d_gene: -; CDR3nt: TGCAGTGCGGACAGCGGAACCTACGAGCAGTACTTC; CDR3aa: CSADSGTYEQYF
v_gene: TRBV28; abundance: many; j_gene: TRBJ2-7; len: 12; d_gene: -; CDR3nt: TGTGCCAGCAGCATAAGGACCTACGAGCAGTACTTC; CDR3aa: CASSIRTYEQYF
v_gene: TRBV28; abundance: many; j_gene: TRBJ2-7; len: 17; d_gene: TRBD2; CDR3nt: TGTGCCAGCGAAAACGACGCCGGGACTAGCGGGAGCTACGAGCAGTACTTC; CDR3aa: CASENDAGTSGSYEQYF
v_gene: TRBV6-5; abundance: many; j_gene: TRBJ2-5; len: 16; d_gene: -; CDR3nt: TGTGCCAGCAGTTACTCTACTAGCACAATGGACGAGACCCAGTACTTC; CDR3aa: CASSYSTSTMDETQYF
v_gene: TRBV27; abundance: few; j_gene: TRBJ1-3; len: 16; d_gene: TRBD1; CDR3nt: TGTGCCAGCAGTTTTTTAGACAGGGGGTTTGGAAACACCATATATTTT; CDR3aa: CASSFLDRGFGNTIYF
v_gene: TRBV29-1; abundance: many; j_gene: TRBJ1-2; len: 15; d_gene: -; CDR3nt: TGCAGCGTTGAAGCTCCCCTGGGAGGGTTAGATGGCTACACCTTC; CDR3aa: CSVEAPLGGLDGYTF
v_gene: TRBV6-1; abundance: few; j_gene: TRBJ2-4; len: 14; d_gene: -; CDR3nt: TGTGCCAGCAACTCACAGCTAGCCAAAAACATTCAGTACTTC; CDR3aa: CASNSQLAKNIQYF
v_gene: TRBV6-2/TRBV6-3; abundance: many; j_gene: TRBJ2-5; len: 14; d_gene: -; CDR3nt: TGTGCCAGCAGTTCCCCAAACGGAAAAGAGACCCAGTACTTC; CDR3aa: CASSSPNGKETQYF
v_gene: TRBV6-4; abundance: many; j_gene: TRBJ1-2; len: 14; d_gene: TRBD1; CDR3nt: TGTGCCAGCAGTGCTGGGACAGGGGTCGGTGGCTACACCTTC; CDR3aa: CASSAGTGVGGYTF
v_gene: TRBV28; abundance: -; j_gene: TRBJ1-2; len: 15; d_gene: TRBD1; CDR3nt: TGTGCCAGCAATACCGGGACAGGCCTCCCGTCGGGCTACACCTTC; CDR3aa: CASNTGTGLPSGYTF
v_gene: TRBV10-3; abundance: many; j_gene: TRBJ2-7; len: 12; d_gene: -; CDR3nt: TGTGCCATCAGCCGGACAGCCTACGAGCAGTACTTC; CDR3aa: CAISRTAYEQYF
v_gene: TRBV30; abundance: -; j_gene: TRBJ1-1; len: 15; d_gene: -; CDR3nt: TGTGCCTGGAGTCTCGGGACGCATTTGAACACTGAAGCTTTCTTT; CDR3aa: CAWSLGTHLNTEAFF
v_gene: TRBV11-2; abundance: few; j_gene: TRBJ2-2; len: 14; d_gene: -; CDR3nt: TGTGCCAGCAGCGCCCGAGGGGCGTGGGGGGAGCTGTTTTTT; CDR3aa: CASSARGAWGELFF
v_gene: TRBV28; abundance: many; j_gene: TRBJ2-7; len: 15; d_gene: TRBD1; CDR3nt: TGTGCCAGCAGTCCGGAGACAGGGAGAAACTACGAGCAGTACTTC; CDR3aa: CASSPETGRNYEQYF
v_gene: TRBV27; abundance: many; j_gene: TRBJ2-7; len: 15; d_gene: -; CDR3nt: TGTGCCAGCAGTCGTGCGGTTGGCGCGGCCTACGAGCAGTACTTC; CDR3aa: CASSRAVGAAYEQYF
v_gene: TRBV20-1; abundance: -; j_gene: TRBJ2-7; len: 14; d_gene: TRBD2; CDR3nt: TGCAGTGCTAGAGAGAGCGGGGATTCCTACGAGCAGTACTTC; CDR3aa: CSARESGDSYEQYF
v_gene: TRBV12-3/TRBV12-4; abundance: many; j_gene: TRBJ1-2; len: 12; d_gene: -; CDR3nt: TGTGCCAGCAGTTTAACAGCGACTAGCTACACCTTC; CDR3aa: CASSLTATSYTF
v_gene: TRBV30; abundance: many; j_gene: TRBJ1-2; len: 13; d_gene: -; CDR3nt: TGTGCCTGGAGCAAGGGGGCTAACTATGGCTACACCTTC; CDR3aa: CAWSKGANYGYTF
v_gene: TRBV7-2; abundance: many; j_gene: TRBJ2-5; len: 13; d_gene: -; CDR3nt: TGTGCCAGCAGCTTTCAGGGGAGTGAGACCCAGTACTTC; CDR3aa: CASSFQGSETQYF
v_gene: TRBV29-1; abundance: many; j_gene: TRBJ1-1; len: 14; d_gene: -; CDR3nt: TGCAGCGTTGAAAAGACAGGAGGTCAGACTGAAGCTTTCTTT; CDR3aa: CSVEKTGGQTEAFF
v_gene: TRBV19; abundance: -; j_gene: TRBJ2-7; len: 14; d_gene: -; CDR3nt: TGTGCCAGTAGTCGCCCGGGAGAAGGCTACGAGCAGTACTTC; CDR3aa: CASSRPGEGYEQYF
v_gene: TRBV6-4; abundance: many; j_gene: TRBJ1-2; len: 16; d_gene: TRBD1; CDR3nt: TGTGCCAGCCGGAGGAGGACAGGGTATTTGGACTATGGCTACACCTTC; CDR3aa: CASRRRTGYLDYGYTF
v_gene: TRBV29-1; abundance: few; j_gene: TRBJ2-7; len: 13; d_gene: -; CDR3nt: TGCAGCGTTGCGAGGTCCGGGACCTACGAGCAGTACTTC; CDR3aa: CSVARSGTYEQYF
v_gene: TRBV7-9; abundance: many; j_gene: TRBJ1-5; len: 16; d_gene: -; CDR3nt: TGTGCCAGCAGCTTAGTGAACAGCTATAGCAATCAGCCCCAGCATTTT; CDR3aa: CASSLVNSYSNQPQHF
v_gene: TRBV12-3/TRBV12-4; abundance: many; j_gene: TRBJ2-7; len: 13; d_gene: -; CDR3nt: TGTGCCAGCACCCCCGACATCTCCTACGAGCAGTACTTC; CDR3aa: CASTPDISYEQYF
v_gene: TRBV7-2; abundance: many; j_gene: TRBJ1-1; len: 14; d_gene: -; CDR3nt: TGTGCCAGCAGCTTATATGGACACAACACTGAAGCTTTCTTT; CDR3aa: CASSLYGHNTEAFF
v_gene: TRBV28; abundance: few; j_gene: TRBJ2-3; len: 18; d_gene: TRBD2; CDR3nt: TGTGCCAGCAGTTCCTCTCCCGGGACTAGCGGAAGCACAGATACGCAGTATTTT; CDR3aa: CASSSSPGTSGSTDTQYF
v_gene: TRBV28; abundance: few; j_gene: TRBJ1-2; len: 14; d_gene: -; CDR3nt: TGTGCCAGCATTGGGGGGGGGGATCTATGGAGCTACACCTTC; CDR3aa: CASIGGGDLWSYTF
v_gene: TRBV6-1; abundance: many; j_gene: TRBJ1-1; len: 13; d_gene: -; CDR3nt: TGTGCCAGCAGTGAAGTAGGGGACCCTGAAGCTTTCTTT; CDR3aa: CASSEVGDPEAFF
v_gene: TRBV19; abundance: once; j_gene: TRBJ1-5; len: 13; d_gene: -; CDR3nt: TGTGCCAGCCTCGGTGGGCGCAATCAGCCCCAGCATTTT; CDR3aa: CASLGGRNQPQHF
v_gene: TRBV6-1; abundance: -; j_gene: TRBJ2-7; len: 15; d_gene: -; CDR3nt: TGTGCCAGCAGCCGTACAGCCCAAATCTCCTACGAGCAGTACTTC; CDR3aa: CASSRTAQISYEQYF
v_gene: TRBV2; abundance: many; j_gene: TRBJ2-3; len: 15; d_gene: TRBD2; CDR3nt: TGTGCCAGCAGTGGGACTAGCGGGAGGACAGATACGCAGTATTTT; CDR3aa: CASSGTSGRTDTQYF
v_gene: TRBV3-1; abundance: -; j_gene: TRBJ2-5; len: 17; d_gene: TRBD2; CDR3nt: TGTGCCAGCAGCCAGCTTGGACTAGCGGGGGGTGTAGAGACCCAGTACTTC; CDR3aa: CASSQLGLAGGVETQYF
v_gene: TRBV29-1; abundance: -; j_gene: TRBJ2-5; len: 13; d_gene: -; CDR3nt: TGCAGCGCCAAGGGCTTCAGGCGAGAGACCCAGTACTTC; CDR3aa: CSAKGFRRETQYF
v_gene: TRBV30; abundance: -; j_gene: TRBJ2-7; len: 13; d_gene: TRBD1; CDR3nt: TGTGCTTCGACAGGGCCCCCCTCCTACGAGCAGTACTTC; CDR3aa: CASTGPPSYEQYF
v_gene: TRBV7-8; abundance: many; j_gene: TRBJ2-7; len: 13; d_gene: TRBD2; CDR3nt: TGTGCCAGCAGCTCCGGACTAGACTTTGCCCAGTACTTC; CDR3aa: CASSSGLDFAQYF
v_gene: TRBV12-3/TRBV12-4; abundance: -; j_gene: TRBJ2-7; len: 15; d_gene: -; CDR3nt: TGTGCCAGCAGTTTGTCGGACACCGGGGGCTACGAGCAGTACTTC; CDR3aa: CASSLSDTGGYEQYF
v_gene: TRBV20-1; abundance: -; j_gene: TRBJ1-1; len: 13; d_gene: -; CDR3nt: TGCAGTGCTAGTGGACAGTCGGGGTTCGAAGCTTTCTTT; CDR3aa: CSASGQSGFEAFF
v_gene: TRBV11-3; abundance: many; j_gene: TRBJ2-7; len: 15; d_gene: TRBD1; CDR3nt: TGTGCCAGCAGCTTAGACCCGGACAGGGCATCGCAACAGTACTTC; CDR3aa: CASSLDPDRASQQYF
v_gene: TRBV12-3/TRBV12-4; abundance: many; j_gene: TRBJ2-7; len: 15; d_gene: -; CDR3nt: TGTGCCAGCAGTTCAACGGCGCAGGCGGTAGTGGAGCAGTACTTC; CDR3aa: CASSSTAQAVVEQYF
v_gene: TRBV7-2; abundance: many; j_gene: TRBJ2-5; len: 14; d_gene: TRBD2; CDR3nt: TGTGCCAGCAGCTTGAGTCTAGCGGGAGTTGACCAGTACTTC; CDR3aa: CASSLSLAGVDQYF
v_gene: TRBV9; abundance: many; j_gene: TRBJ2-7; len: 16; d_gene: TRBD2; CDR3nt: TGTGCCAGCAGCGTAGATCTAGCGGGAAGGTCCTACGAGCAGTACTTC; CDR3aa: CASSVDLAGRSYEQYF
v_gene: TRBV4-2; abundance: many; j_gene: TRBJ1-2; len: 13; d_gene: -; CDR3nt: TGTGCCAGCAGCCAAGAGATAAACTATGGCTACACCTTC; CDR3aa: CASSQEINYGYTF
v_gene: TRBV19; abundance: -; j_gene: TRBJ1-1; len: 17; d_gene: TRBD1; CDR3nt: TGTGCCAGTAGGCCCAGAACGACAGGGATTGGGAACACTGAAGCTTTCTTT; CDR3aa: CASRPRTTGIGNTEAFF
v_gene: TRBV20-1; abundance: many; j_gene: TRBJ1-1; len: 13; d_gene: -; CDR3nt: TGCAGTGCTACAGACAGTCTGAACACTGAAGCTTTCTTT; CDR3aa: CSATDSLNTEAFF
v_gene: TRBV20-1; abundance: many; j_gene: TRBJ1-1; len: 13; d_gene: -; CDR3nt: TGCAGCGCCTTCGGGGCAGGGAACACTGAAGCTTTCTTT; CDR3aa: CSAFGAGNTEAFF
v_gene: TRBV6-2/TRBV6-3; abundance: many; j_gene: TRBJ2-7; len: 14; d_gene: TRBD2; CDR3nt: TGTGCCTCCTCGGGGACTAGAAGAACCTACGAGCAGTACTTC; CDR3aa: CASSGTRRTYEQYF
v_gene: TRBV30; abundance: many; j_gene: TRBJ1-2; len: 12; d_gene: -; CDR3nt: TGTGCCTGGAGTCCGGGCCCCTATGGCTACACCTTC; CDR3aa: CAWSPGPYGYTF
v_gene: TRBV27; abundance: many; j_gene: TRBJ1-2; len: 13; d_gene: -; CDR3nt: TGTGCCAGCAGTAATCGACTGAACTATGGCTACACCTTC; CDR3aa: CASSNRLNYGYTF
v_gene: TRBV29-1; abundance: -; j_gene: TRBJ2-5; len: 13; d_gene: -; CDR3nt: TGCAGCGTTTGGCAGACCTACCAAGAGACCCAGTACTTC; CDR3aa: CSVWQTYQETQYF
v_gene: TRBV12-3/TRBV12-4; abundance: -; j_gene: TRBJ1-1; len: 13; d_gene: -; CDR3nt: TGTGCCAGCAGCTACGTCCAGGGGTTTGAAGCTTTCTTT; CDR3aa: CASSYVQGFEAFF
v_gene: TRBV11-3; abundance: many; j_gene: TRBJ2-2; len: 14; d_gene: -; CDR3nt: TGTGCCAGCAGCTTGGAGGAGCGCACCGGGGAGCTGTTTTTT; CDR3aa: CASSLEERTGELFF